This T cell receptor (beta chain) derives from a study of blood T cell repertoires in COVID-19. Study details: Acute and convalescent COVID-19 specimens originated in the United States, Italy and Spain.

Trimming stripped 2 bases from V and 3 bases from J, with 7 bases between. Per the germline V gene, CDR1 is LGHDT and CDR2 is YNNKEL (reference sequence). The CDR3 is 13 residues long. Source study methods: Amplification with reference gene primers provided the estimates of nucleated cell counts. Clones were sequenced by immunoSEQ multiplex PCR, and TCRdb holds only the in-frame ones, with some missing. V, J and clone size are those of that table, while D and trimming were read from the DNA. The data contain 200,000 to 250,000 clones, about 85% of them seen just once; the ten biggest clones take up more than 10%. In this sample, this clone turned up once. The sample contains more than one DNA sequence encoding this CDR3.

Material for sequencing was peripheral blood. The sequence was obtained from a woman aged 18-35 years who had recovered from COVID-19. This chain joins TRBV3-1 (or the pseudogene TRBV3-2) and TRBJ1-1; no firm D call. The CDR3 loop is CASSQLRDTEAFF. As DNA, the CDR3 is TGTGCCAGCAGCCAACTGAGGGACACTGAAGCTTTCTTT.